Below, 16 T cell receptor beta chains from the same sample are listed, as sequenced in a study of blood T cell repertoires in COVID-19. Generated by immunoSEQ multiplex PCR, the TCRdb table keeps only in-frame clones and is missing some. The sample has 30,000 to 45,000 clones; around 80% are singletons. The sequenced sample was peripheral blood. Every receptor here comes from a man between 60 and 75 years old with acute or convalescent COVID-19.

This chain links TRBV28 with TRBJ2-1, with 9 bases identical to TRBD2. The CDR3 consists of 14 residues. In germline, CDR1 is MDHEN, CDR2 SYDVKM. The junction had 8 bases not matched to a gene; V was cut back by 7 bases and J by 7 bases. CDR3 nucleotides: TGTGCCAGCAAACCGGGACTAGCTAGGAATGAGCAGTTCTTC. It yields the protein CASKPGLARNEQFF.

This clone was recorded a few times. This rearrangement joins TRBV6-2 or TRBV6-3 to TRBJ2-7; possibly TRBD2 for D (6 bases). The V gene's germline CDR1 is MNHEY and CDR2 SVGEGT. This CDR3 has 13 amino acids. V lost 2 bases to trimming and J lost 6 bases, with 11 bases between them. Here the CDR3 DNA reads TGTGCCAGCAGTTACGCGGGAACTGGCGAGCAGTACTTC. It translates to CASSYAGTGEQYF.

The chain couples TRBV7-8 to TRBJ2-3, with D tentatively TRBD2 (6 bases). CDR3 length equals 15 residues. Germline CDR1 SGHVS, CDR2 FQNEAQ. V shed 3 bases and J shed 0 bases, with 10 bases lying between them. CDR3 in amino acids: CASSFGGTSTDTQYF. CDR3 nucleotide sequence: TGTGCCAGCAGCTTCGGCGGGACTAGCACAGATACGCAGTATTTT.

The V call is TRBV19, the J call TRBJ1-1, with D unresolved. Trimming removed 3 bases at V and 1 base at J, with 6 bases between. CDR1 and CDR2 from the germline V gene are LNHDA and SQIVND (reference sequence). CDR3 length: 13 amino acids. CDR3 sequence (DNA): TGTGCCAGTAGTATCTTCGGGAACACTGAAGCTTTCTTT. This encodes CASSIFGNTEAFF.

The V call is TRBV6-4, the J call TRBJ2-7; D gene unclear. CDR1 and CDR2 from the germline V gene are MRHNA and SNTAGT. This CDR3 has 8 residues. The CDR3 loop reads CDTLEQYF. The DNA for the CDR3 is TGTGACACGCTCGAGCAGTACTTC.

The gene calls are TRBV10-3 and TRBJ1-2; 9 nucleotides align to TRBD1. The junction had 6 bases not matched to a gene; V was cut back by 2 bases and J by 8 bases. CDR1 and CDR2 from the germline V gene are ENHRY and SYGVKD. The CDR3 spans 14 residues. The CDR3 spells CAISETGGAGGYTF. The CDR3 region has the DNA TGTGCCATCAGTGAGACAGGGGGCGCGGGGGGCTACACCTTC.

The V gene is TRBV5-1, the J gene TRBJ1-4; the D gene is possibly TRBD1 (5 bases). V dropped 5 bases and J dropped 0 bases, with 14 bases sitting between them. CDR1 and CDR2 (germline): SGHRS, YFSETQ. The CDR3 extends over 16 amino acids. The CDR3 DNA sequence: TGCGCCAGCAGAAGACGATCGGGGGCAACTAATGAAAAACTGTTTTTT. Its translation is CASRRRSGATNEKLFF.

The rearrangement links TRBV6-1 to TRBJ2-5, with D possibly matching TRBD2 (7 bases). This CDR3 contains 18 residues. Per germline, CDR1 MNHNS and CDR2 SASEGT. With 3 bases removed from V and 4 bases from J, the gap between germline ends came to 24 bases. The CDR3 is CASSDLGGRAGDGETQYF. Written as DNA, the CDR3 is TGTGCCAGCAGTGATCTCGGCGGGAGAGCAGGGGATGGAGAGACCCAGTACTTC.

The rearrangement joins TRBV5-6 to TRBJ1-2, with D maybe TRBD1 (6 bases). This CDR3 is 15 amino acids long. Trimming left V 4 bases short and J 1 base short, with 14 bases between. Germline lookup yields CDR1 SGHDT and CDR2 YYEEEE. In nucleotides, the CDR3 is TGTGCCAGCAGCCCAACTGACAGGAATAACTATGGCTACACCTTC. It specifies CASSPTDRNNYGYTF.

The rearrangement links TRBV27 to TRBJ2-7, with D perhaps TRBD1 (6 bases). Germline V gene sequence: CDR1 MNHEY, CDR2 SMNVEV (reference sequence). CDR3 length: 14 residues. V was cut by 5 bases and J by 5 bases, with 16 bases left in between. The CDR3 DNA sequence: TGTGCCAGCAGTAGCCAGGGGCTTATCCACGAGCAGTACTTC. It yields the protein CASSSQGLIHEQYF.

This chain joins TRBV19 and TRBJ1-3, with a possible D match to TRBD1 (6 bases). Trimming took off 7 bases at V and 1 base at J, with 17 bases between the two ends. Germline-derived CDR1 and CDR2 are LNHDA and SQIVND (reference sequence). The CDR3 sequence is 16 residues long. This chain's CDR3 is CASKSGTRGSGNTIYF. The CDR3 region has the DNA TGTGCCAGTAAAAGTGGAACCAGGGGTTCTGGAAACACCATATATTTT. Combining the CDR3 with reference TRBV19 and TRBJ1-3 gives the whole variable domain DGGITQSPKYLFRKEGQNVTLSCEQNLNHDAMYWYRQDPGQGLRLIYYSQIVNDFQKGDIAEGYSVSREKKESFPLTVTSAQKNPTAFYLCASKSGTRGSGNTIYFGEGSWLTVV.

For the CDR3, the DNA is TGTGCCAGCAGCCCGACAACAGGGAAATCTGCCAGCTCTGGAAACACCATATATTTT. It codes for CASSPTTGKSASSGNTIYF. The gene calls are TRBV13 and TRBJ1-3; the D gene is possibly TRBD1 (6 bases). The CDR3 consists of 19 residues. Germline V gene lookup returns CDR1 PRHDT and CDR2 FYEKMQ (reference sequence). Trimming took off 5 bases at V and 0 bases at J, with 23 bases between the two ends.

In this sample, this clone turned up a few times. The chain carries TRBV7-6 and TRBJ2-5, with TRBD1 matching over 11 bases. Germline CDR1 is SGHVS and CDR2 is FNYEAQ. The CDR3 runs to 16 residues. The trim removed 3 bases at V and 7 bases at J, leaving 10 bases unmatched. CDR3 in DNA: TGTGCCAGCAGCTTGGGCGCGGGACAGGGGGAGGGGACCCAGTACTTC. Residues: CASSLGAGQGEGTQYF.

This clone is categorized as medium-sized. The chain carries TRBV5-1 and TRBJ2-2; perhaps TRBD1 as D (7 bases). The CDR3 is 15 residues long. From germline, CDR1 is SGHRS and CDR2 YFSETQ. Trimming removed 0 bases at V and 5 bases at J, with 11 bases between. The CDR3 coding sequence is TGCGCCAGCAGCTTGGGCCCAGGGGGGACCGGGGAGCTGTTTTTT. Protein: CASSLGPGGTGELFF. The variable domain in full, with the rest retrieved from reference TRBV5-1 and TRBJ2-2, is KAGVTQTPRYLIKTRGQQVTLSCSPISGHRSVSWYQQTPGQGLQFLFEYFSETQRNKGNFPGRFSGRQFSNSRSEMNVSTLELGDSALYLCASSLGPGGTGELFFGEGSRLTVL.

The J gene is TRBJ2-3, the V gene TRBV11-2; TRBD2 might be the D (7 bases). Deletions cut 3 bases from V and 0 bases from J, with 13 bases between. The germline V gene encodes CDR1 SGHAT and CDR2 FQNNGV. This CDR3 is built from 16 residues. The CDR3 here is CASSFLGGGSTDTQYF. CDR3 DNA: TGTGCCAGCAGCTTCCTAGGGGGGGGTAGCACAGATACGCAGTATTTT. The full variable domain, its missing parts supplied by reference TRBV11-2 and TRBJ2-3, is EAGVAQSPRYKIIEKRQSVAFWCNPISGHATLYWYQQILGQGPKLLIQFQNNGVVDDSQLPKDRFSAERLKGVDSTLKIQPAKLEDSAVYLCASSFLGGGSTDTQYFGPGTRLTVL.

Written as DNA, the CDR3 is TGTGCCAGTAGTATAGAGGCGCGGTCCGGTAATGAAAAACTGTTTTTT. Protein sequence: CASSIEARSGNEKLFF. The chain employs TRBV19 and TRBJ1-4; D is ambiguous. Germline CDR1 and CDR2: LNHDA and SQIVND (reference sequence). The CDR3 has 16 amino acids. V dropped 0 bases and J dropped 4 bases, with 12 bases sitting between them. Full variable domain (missing parts from reference TRBV19 and TRBJ1-4): DGGITQSPKYLFRKEGQNVTLSCEQNLNHDAMYWYRQDPGQGLRLIYYSQIVNDFQKGDIAEGYSVSREKKESFPLTVTSAQKNPTAFYLCASSIEARSGNEKLFFGSGTQLSVL.